The clone carrying this T cell receptor (beta chain) was seen a single time. This sample is drawn from a study of blood T cells in healthy people across ages. The CDR3 runs to 16 residues. The V gene's germline CDR1 is MGHDK and CDR2 SYGVNS. Trimming took 5 bases from V and 0 from J, leaving 17 bases between them. Primers used in a second PCR of about 6 to 11 cycles were a sample-barcoded 5' primer and a J-beta primer mix. Each cDNA molecule was tagged by a template-switch adaptor with 12 random nucleotides. Using its own MiXCR run on the 5' RACE reads, TCRdb lists one record per CDR3 protein. The sample lists around 970,000 distinct CDR3 sequences; about 51% were seen once.

The TCR was taken from an older woman in good health. Source material: blood. The chain uses TRBV25-1 and TRBJ2-7; perhaps TRBD2 as D (5 bases). Written as DNA, the CDR3 is TGTGCCAGCAGTTCAATAGTGGAGGCCTCCTCCTACGAGCAGTACTTC. Translation gives CASSSIVEASSYEQYF.